This T cell receptor (beta chain) comes out of a study of shared clonotypes between healthy human individuals. Germline CDR1 is MNHNS and CDR2 is SASEGT. There are 12 residues in the CDR3. The germline V and J ends were trimmed by 6 bases and 3 bases, with 9 bases remaining between them. Each sorted subset replicate got 200 ng genomic DNA, tens of thousands of genomes. Sequencing used immunoSEQ multiplex PCR; TCRdb keeps in-frame clones, though not all of them. The sample contains hundreds of thousands of clones, about 96% of which appear only once. Study findings and constraints: Clonotypes not shared had lower generation probabilities than those common to all four donors.

A word on this clone: Antigen specificity is unknown.

This TCR was sampled from a woman aged 30 to 39 in good health. The sample comprised naive CD4+ T cells sorted from blood. The subset was: CD45RA+ positively selected. V and J are TRBV6-1 and TRBJ2-7; a possible D gene is TRBD1 (5 bases). The CDR3 DNA is TGTGCCAGCAGCGCAGGGTTCTACGAGCAGTACTTC. Protein product: CASSAGFYEQYF.